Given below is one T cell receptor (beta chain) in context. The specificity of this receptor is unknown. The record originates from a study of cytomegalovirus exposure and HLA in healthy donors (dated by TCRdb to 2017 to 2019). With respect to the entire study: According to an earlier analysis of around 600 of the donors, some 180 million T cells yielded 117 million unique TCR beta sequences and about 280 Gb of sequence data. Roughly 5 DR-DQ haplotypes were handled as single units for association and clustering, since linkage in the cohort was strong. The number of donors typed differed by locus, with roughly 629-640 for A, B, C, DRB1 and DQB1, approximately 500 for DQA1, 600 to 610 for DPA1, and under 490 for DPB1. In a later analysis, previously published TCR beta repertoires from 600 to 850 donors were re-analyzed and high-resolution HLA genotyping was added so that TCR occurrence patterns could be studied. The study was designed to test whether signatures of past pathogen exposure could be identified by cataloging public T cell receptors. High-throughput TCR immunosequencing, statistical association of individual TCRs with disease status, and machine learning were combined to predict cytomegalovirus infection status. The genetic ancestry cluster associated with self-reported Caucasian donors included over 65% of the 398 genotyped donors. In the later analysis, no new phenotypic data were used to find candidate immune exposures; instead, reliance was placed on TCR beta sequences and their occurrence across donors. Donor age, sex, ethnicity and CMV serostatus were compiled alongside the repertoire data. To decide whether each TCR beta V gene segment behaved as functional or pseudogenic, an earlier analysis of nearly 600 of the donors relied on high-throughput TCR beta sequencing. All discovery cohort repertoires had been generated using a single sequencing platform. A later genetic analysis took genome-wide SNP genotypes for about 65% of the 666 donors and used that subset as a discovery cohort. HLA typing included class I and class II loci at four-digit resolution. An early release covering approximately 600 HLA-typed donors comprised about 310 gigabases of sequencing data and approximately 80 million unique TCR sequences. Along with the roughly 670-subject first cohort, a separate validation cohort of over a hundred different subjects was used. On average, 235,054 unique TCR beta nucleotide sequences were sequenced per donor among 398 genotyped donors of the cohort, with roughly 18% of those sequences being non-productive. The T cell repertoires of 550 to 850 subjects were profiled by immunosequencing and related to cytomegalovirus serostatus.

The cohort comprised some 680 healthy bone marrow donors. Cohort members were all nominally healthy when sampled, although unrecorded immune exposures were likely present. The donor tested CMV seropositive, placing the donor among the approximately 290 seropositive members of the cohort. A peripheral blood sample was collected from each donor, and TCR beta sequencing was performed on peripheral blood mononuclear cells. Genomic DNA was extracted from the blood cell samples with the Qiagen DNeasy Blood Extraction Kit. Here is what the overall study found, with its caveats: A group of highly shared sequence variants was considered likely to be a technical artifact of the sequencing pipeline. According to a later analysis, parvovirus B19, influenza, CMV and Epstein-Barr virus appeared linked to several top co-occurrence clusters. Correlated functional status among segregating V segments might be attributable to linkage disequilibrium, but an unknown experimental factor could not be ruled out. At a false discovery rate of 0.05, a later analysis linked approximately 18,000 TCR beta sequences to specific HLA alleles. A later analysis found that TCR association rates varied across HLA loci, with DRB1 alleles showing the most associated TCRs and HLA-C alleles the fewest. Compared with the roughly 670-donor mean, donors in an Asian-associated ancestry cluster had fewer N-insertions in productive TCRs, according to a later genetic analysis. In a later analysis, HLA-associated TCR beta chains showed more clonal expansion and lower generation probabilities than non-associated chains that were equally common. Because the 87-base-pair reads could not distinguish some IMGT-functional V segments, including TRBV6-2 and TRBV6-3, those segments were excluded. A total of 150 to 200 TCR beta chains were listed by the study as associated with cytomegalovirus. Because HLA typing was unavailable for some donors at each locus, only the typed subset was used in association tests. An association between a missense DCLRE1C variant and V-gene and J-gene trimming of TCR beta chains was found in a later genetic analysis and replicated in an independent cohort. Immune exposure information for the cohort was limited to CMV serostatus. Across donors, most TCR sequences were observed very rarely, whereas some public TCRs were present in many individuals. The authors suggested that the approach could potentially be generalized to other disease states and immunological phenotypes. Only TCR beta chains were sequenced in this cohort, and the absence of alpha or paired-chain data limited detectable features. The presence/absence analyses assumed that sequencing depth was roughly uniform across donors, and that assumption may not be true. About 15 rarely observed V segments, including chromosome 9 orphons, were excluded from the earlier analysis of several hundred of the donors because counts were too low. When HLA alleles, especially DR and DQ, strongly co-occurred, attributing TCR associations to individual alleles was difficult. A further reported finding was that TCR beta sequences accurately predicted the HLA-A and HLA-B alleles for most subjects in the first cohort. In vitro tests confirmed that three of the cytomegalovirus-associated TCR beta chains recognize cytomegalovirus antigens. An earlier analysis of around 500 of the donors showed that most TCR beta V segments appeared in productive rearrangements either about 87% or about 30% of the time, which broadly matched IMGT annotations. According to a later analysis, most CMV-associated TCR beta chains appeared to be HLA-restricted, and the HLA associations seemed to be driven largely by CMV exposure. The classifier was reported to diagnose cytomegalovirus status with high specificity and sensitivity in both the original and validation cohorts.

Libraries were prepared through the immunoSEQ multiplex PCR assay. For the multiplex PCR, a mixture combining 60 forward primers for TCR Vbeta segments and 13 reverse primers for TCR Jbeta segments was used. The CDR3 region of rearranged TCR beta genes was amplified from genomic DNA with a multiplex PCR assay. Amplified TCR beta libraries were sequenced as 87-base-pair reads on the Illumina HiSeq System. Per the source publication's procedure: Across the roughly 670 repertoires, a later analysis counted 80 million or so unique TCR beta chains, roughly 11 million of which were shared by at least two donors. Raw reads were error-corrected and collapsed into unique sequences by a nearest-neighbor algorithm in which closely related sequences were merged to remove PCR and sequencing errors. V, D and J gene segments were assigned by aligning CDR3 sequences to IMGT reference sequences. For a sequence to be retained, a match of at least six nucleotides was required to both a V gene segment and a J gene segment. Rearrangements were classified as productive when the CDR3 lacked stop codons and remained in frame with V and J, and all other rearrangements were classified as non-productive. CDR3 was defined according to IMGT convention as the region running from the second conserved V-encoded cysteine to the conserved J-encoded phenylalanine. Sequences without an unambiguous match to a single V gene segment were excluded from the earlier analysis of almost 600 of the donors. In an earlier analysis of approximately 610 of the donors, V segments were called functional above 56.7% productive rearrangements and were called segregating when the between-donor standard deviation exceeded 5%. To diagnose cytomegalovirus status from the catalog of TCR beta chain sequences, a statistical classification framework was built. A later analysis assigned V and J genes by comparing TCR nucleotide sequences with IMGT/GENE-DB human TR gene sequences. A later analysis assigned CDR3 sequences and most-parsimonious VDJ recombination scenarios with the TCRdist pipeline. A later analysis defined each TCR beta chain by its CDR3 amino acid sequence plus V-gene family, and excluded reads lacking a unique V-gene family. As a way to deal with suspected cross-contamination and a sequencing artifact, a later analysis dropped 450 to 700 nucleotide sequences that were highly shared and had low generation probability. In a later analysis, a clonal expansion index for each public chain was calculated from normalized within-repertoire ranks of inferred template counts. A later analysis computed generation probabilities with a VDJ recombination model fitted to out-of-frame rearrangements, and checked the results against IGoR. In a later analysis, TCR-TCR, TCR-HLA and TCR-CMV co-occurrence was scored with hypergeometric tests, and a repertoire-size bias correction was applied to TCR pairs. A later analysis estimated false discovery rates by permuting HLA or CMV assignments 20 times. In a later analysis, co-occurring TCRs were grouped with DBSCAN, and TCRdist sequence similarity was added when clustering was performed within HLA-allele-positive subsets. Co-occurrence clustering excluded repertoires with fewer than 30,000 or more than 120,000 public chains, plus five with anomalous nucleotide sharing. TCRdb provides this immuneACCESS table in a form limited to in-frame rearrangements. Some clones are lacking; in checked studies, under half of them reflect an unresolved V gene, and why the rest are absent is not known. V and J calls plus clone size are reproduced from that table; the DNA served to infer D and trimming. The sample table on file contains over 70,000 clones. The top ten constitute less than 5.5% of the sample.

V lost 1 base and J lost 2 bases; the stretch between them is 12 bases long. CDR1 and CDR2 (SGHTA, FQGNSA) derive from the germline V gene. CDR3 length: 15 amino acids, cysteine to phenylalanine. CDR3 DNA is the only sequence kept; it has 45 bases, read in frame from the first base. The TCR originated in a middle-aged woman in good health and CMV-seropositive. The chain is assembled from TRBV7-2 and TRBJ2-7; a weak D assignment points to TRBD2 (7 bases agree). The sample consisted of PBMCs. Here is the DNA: TGTGCCAGCAGCTTAGGACGGGGGGCTCCCTACGAGCAGTACTTC. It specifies CASSLGRGAPYEQYF.